Listed here is a single T cell receptor (beta chain). In this sample, this clonotype turned up a few times. Which antigen it targets is not known. Base qualities were left out, and no much larger clone turns up one base away. The entry originates in a study of blood T cells in healthy people across ages (dated by TCRdb to 2014 to 2015). In the study overall: Template switching captured roughly one uniquely barcoded TCR beta cDNA molecule per two T cells in model experiments. Age-related changes in TCR beta repertoire diversity were measured in the study by deep sequencing normalized with unique cDNA molecular identifiers. Four age groups were formed from the donors: young (average approximately 15 years), middle-aged (approximately 39), aged (about 68) and long-lived (82). To avoid experimental bias, donors of different ages were randomly spread across the sequencing lanes. Using the same blood draw, the study looked at two additional independent replicas of 1 million unique cDNA reads for two donors, one aged 18 to 30 and the other aged 80 or older.

Donors were 39 systemically healthy Caucasian individuals from Russia aged roughly 6 to 90 years. Each donor gave ten milliliters of peripheral blood, drawn into EDTA-treated Vacutainer tubes. Ficoll-Paque density-gradient centrifugation was used to isolate PBMCs, with at least 7 million obtained per sample. Total RNA was extracted from PBMCs with Trizol reagent, with at least 6 micrograms obtained per sample. For every donor, flow cytometry on a PBMC aliquot measured the percentage of naive CD45RAhigh/CD27high T cells. Libraries were built with 5' RACE. Sequencing relied on an Illumina HiSeq 2500. The second PCR ran for about 7 to 11 cycles and used a J-beta primer mix along with a sample-barcoded 5' primer. Each TCR beta cDNA molecule received a unique molecular identifier from a template-switch 5' adaptor carrying 12 random nucleotides. Each sample yielded at least 3 million CDR3-containing paired-end reads. The Mint cDNA synthesis kit, primed by a TRBC-specific oligonucleotide, was used to synthesize first-strand cDNA from all RNA. After uracil-DNA glycosylase treatment, a first 18-cycle PCR used universal primers M1SS and BC2_uni_R on all cDNA. Turning to the authors' computational methods: For normalization, 1 million high-quality reads were randomly selected from each sample, with every read carrying a distinct molecular identifier. Instead of being binned into consensus sequences, reads that shared molecular identifiers were thrown out. CDR3 identification, clonotype clustering and error correction used MiTCR with a Q25 quality threshold and the strictest error-elimination algorithm. A nonparametric unseen species model using Euler transformation provided a lower-bound estimate of total TCR beta diversity. TCRdb cleaned the public reads at Q25 with fastp, built clones with MiXCR and kept in-frame beta chains. Duplicate CDR3 protein sequences are folded into a single record with the most common DNA and genes. The V and J calls shown here were made by TCRdb, not taken from the authors' results. A total of 1.5 million or so distinct CDR3 sequences appear in this sample, 35% to 45% of them only once. Of the sample, under 8% is held by the ten largest clones.

Unmatched junction bases come to 5, with V trimmed by 3 bases and J by 1 base. Counted from cysteine to phenylalanine, this CDR3 has 17 amino acids. Of all the DNA, just the CDR3 is kept, 51 bases in frame from base 1. The CDR1 and CDR2 encoded by the germline V gene are SGHDN and FVKESK. General findings and caveats noted by the study authors: Estimates of total diversity based on one million sequenced T cells were regarded as lower bounds and as underestimates. Observed TCR beta diversity correlated strongly with the percentage of naive T cells measured by flow cytometry. Bulk unsorted PBMC profiling prevented conclusive comparison of naive and antigen-experienced compartments. Compared with the aged group, the long-lived group had more naive CD4+ T cells, fewer expanded clones and increased TCR diversity, suggesting age selection. Observed TCR beta diversity per million T cells fell roughly linearly with age, and a significant reduction was already apparent by age around 36. Because donor CMV infection status was unknown, age-related changes in expanded clonotypes were potentially confounded.

Material for sequencing was blood. This receptor was taken from a woman aged 18-30 years in good health. The sequence is built from TRBV14 and TRBJ2-1; TRBD2 agrees with 11 junctional bases. The CDR3 region has the sequence CASSHLAGGVSYNEQFF. The DNA sequence follows: TGTGCCAGCAGCCACTTAGCGGGAGGGGTATCCTACAATGAGCAGTTCTTC. Where the CDR3 stops, the reference TRBV14 and TRBJ2-1 genes take over; the full variable domain is EAGVTQFPSHSVIEKGQTVTLRCDPISGHDNLYWYRRVMGKEIKFLLHFVKESKQDESGMPNNRFLAERTGGTYSTLKVQPAELEDSGVYFCASSHLAGGVSYNEQFFGPGTRLTVL.